Below, 25 T cell receptor beta chains from the same sample are listed, as sequenced in a study of cytotoxic CD8 clonotypes in ibrutinib-treated CLL. Produced via immunoSEQ multiplex PCR; TCRdb's table is partial and in-frame only. Here the sample spans 300,000 or so clones, 67% being singletons. The source was PBMCs, collected after 36 months of ibrutinib treatment. The receptors originated from a human donor with chronic lymphocytic leukemia.

J is TRBJ2-7 and V is TRBV5-1; D may match TRBD1 or TRBD2 (5 bases each). Germline V gene data show CDR1 as SGHRS and CDR2 as YFSETQ. V lost 0 bases and J lost 1, with 11 bases in between. The CDR3 length is 15 residues. CDR3 sequence (DNA): TGCGCCAGCAGCTTGGGACAGACGGGGTCCTACGAGCAGTACTTC. This codes for CASSLGQTGSYEQYF.

This chain connects TRBV7-8 to TRBJ2-1; perhaps TRBD1 as D (5 bases). The CDR3 is 15 residues long. V lost 5 bases to trimming and J lost 9 bases, with 20 bases between them. CDR1 and CDR2 (germline): SGHVS, FQNEAQ. Here the CDR3 DNA reads TGTGCCAGCAGCCTCATGAGCCAGGGATCGTTTGAGCAGTTCTTC. Its protein product is CASSLMSQGSFEQFF.

V and J are TRBV10-1 and TRBJ2-3, with D possibly TRBD2 on 5 matching bases. The CDR3 contains 14 residues. The germline V gene has CDR1 WNHNN and CDR2 SYGVQD (reference sequence). The ends were cut back, 3 bases at V and 1 base at J, with 8 bases in the middle. CDR3 coding DNA: TGCGCCAGCAGTGAACGGGGTGGCACAGATACGCAGTATTTT. Its protein product is CASSERGGTDTQYF.

The V gene is TRBV7-9, the J gene TRBJ1-2; D is ambiguous. V gave up 4 bases and J gave up 6 bases, with 15 bases separating them. CDR3 length equals 14 residues. CDR1 and CDR2 (germline): SEHNR, FQNEAQ (reference sequence). CDR3 sequence: CASSSRGYLDGYTF. The DNA of the CDR3 is TGTGCCAGCAGCTCGAGAGGGTATCTGGATGGCTACACCTTC.

The rearrangement links TRBV7-9 to TRBJ1-1; the D gene is possibly TRBD1 (6 bases). CDR3 size: 16 residues. CDR1 is SEHNR, CDR2 FQNEAQ, per germline (reference sequence). The ends were cut back, 5 bases at V and 3 bases at J, with 19 bases in the middle. For the CDR3, the DNA is TGTGCCAGCAGCCGAACTTCCGGGACATACCACACTGAAGCTTTCTTT. Translation gives CASSRTSGTYHTEAFF.

The CDR3, as DNA: TGTGCCAGTAGTCCTGCATTTTGGTGGGGCACTGAAGCTTTCTTT. Its translation is CASSPAFWWGTEAFF. The chain is built from TRBV19 and TRBJ1-1; D uncertain. Per germline, CDR1 LNHDA and CDR2 SQIVND (reference sequence). V was cut by 5 bases and J by 4 bases, with 17 bases left in between. There are 15 residues in the CDR3.

This chain connects TRBV7-9 to TRBJ2-7; 8 nucleotides align to TRBD2. Looked up from germline, CDR1 is SEHNR and CDR2 is FQNEAQ (reference sequence). The CDR3 runs to 13 residues. V gave up 5 bases and J gave up 6 bases; unmatched junction bases: 6. CDR3 DNA sequence: TGTGCCAGCAGCCCCGGACTAGCCCTCGAGCAGTACTTC. Translating it yields CASSPGLALEQYF. The entire variable domain, with the rest obtained from reference TRBV7-9 and TRBJ2-7, is as follows: DTGVSQNPRHKITKRGQNVTFRCDPISEHNRLYWYRQTLGQGPEFLTYFQNEAQLEKSRLLSDRFSAERPKGSFSTLEIQRTEQGDSAMYLCASSPGLALEQYFGPGTRLTVT.

This chain links TRBV10-3 with TRBJ1-2, with 7 bases fitting TRBD1. The CDR3 is 14 amino acids. J was trimmed by 6 bases and V by 4 bases; bases with no gene match: 8. Germline CDR1 is ENHRY and CDR2 is SYGVKD. CDR3 nucleotides: TGTGCCATCAGTGGGGTGGGAGGGGGCGATGGCTACACCTTC. Translated: CAISGVGGGDGYTF.

J is TRBJ2-7 and V is TRBV19, with D possibly being TRBD1 (6 bases). The CDR3 covers 14 residues. Trimming took 5 bases from V and 3 from J, leaving 14 bases between them. The germline CDR1 and CDR2 sequences are LNHDA and SQIVND (reference sequence). The CDR3 region has the DNA TGTGCCAGTAGTTCAGACAGGTGGGGCTACGAGCAGTACTTC. Amino acids: CASSSDRWGYEQYF.

This clone was counted a few times. CDR3 loop: CASSLRMGLNNEQFF. Here the CDR3 DNA reads TGTGCCAGCAGCCTACGTATGGGACTAAACAATGAGCAGTTCTTC. The chain employs TRBV7-2 and TRBJ2-1, with 7 bases matching TRBD2. The CDR3 runs 15 residues. J lost 5 bases, V lost 5 bases, and 9 bases had no gene match. CDR1 SGHTA and CDR2 FQGNSA come from the germline V gene.

The chain combines TRBV5-1 with TRBJ2-5; a weak D match, TRBD2 (6 bases). Germline CDR1 is SGHRS and CDR2 is YFSETQ. V was trimmed by 4 bases and J by 5 bases, leaving 12 bases between them. The CDR3 runs to 13 residues. The chain's CDR3 is CASSQGDSETQYF. The DNA of the CDR3 is TGCGCCAGCAGCCAAGGGGACTCGGAGACCCAGTACTTC.

This clone was seen only a few times. V is TRBV5-1 and J is TRBJ2-2, with D hard to call. The germline CDR1 and CDR2 sequences are SGHRS and YFSETQ. The CDR3 totals 12 residues. V was cut by 6 bases and J by 2 bases, with 5 bases left in between. DNA for the CDR3: TGCGCCAGCAAAGTTAACACCGGGGAGCTGTTTTTT. Translation gives CASKVNTGELFF.

The rearrangement links TRBV11-3 to TRBJ2-1; TRBD2 matches at 11 bases. CDR1 is SGHNT, CDR2 YENEEA, per germline. The CDR3 covers 17 residues. V was clipped by 1 base and J by 0 bases; unmatched bases: 2. The CDR3, as DNA: TGTGCCAGCAGCTTAGCTCTAGCGGGGGGCTCCTACAATGAGCAGTTCTTC. Translation gives CASSLALAGGSYNEQFF.

The chain combines TRBV6-1 with TRBJ1-1; D uncertain. The germline V and J ends were trimmed by 6 bases and 3 bases, with 17 bases remaining between them. The CDR3 sequence is 15 residues long. Germline V gives CDR1 MNHNS, CDR2 SASEGT. The CDR3 nucleotides are TGTGCCAGCAGGAACAAGCAGAACCAGGACACTGAAGCTTTCTTT. It specifies CASRNKQNQDTEAFF.

The V gene is TRBV27, the J gene TRBJ2-5; tentative D call: TRBD2 (5 bases). CDR3 length: 16 amino acids. The V gene lost 2 bases and the J gene lost 4 bases, with 17 bases spanning the gap. Per the germline V gene, CDR1 is MNHEY and CDR2 is SMNVEV (reference sequence). CDR3 sequence: CASSLEGVDGIETQYF. The CDR3 DNA reads as TGTGCCAGCAGTTTAGAGGGAGTAGATGGAATAGAGACCCAGTACTTC.

The V and J genes are TRBV25-1 and TRBJ2-3; weak D call: TRBD1 (6 bases). This CDR3 region has 12 residues. Germline loops: CDR1 MGHDK, CDR2 SYGVNS. The V end lost 6 bases, the J end lost 8 bases, and 12 bases lay between the germline ends. The CDR3 sequence: CASRNIGGTQYF. In DNA, the CDR3 is TGTGCCAGCAGAAACATAGGGGGTACGCAGTATTTT.

The chain is built from TRBV6-1 and TRBJ1-3, with D perhaps matching TRBD1 (5 bases). The germline V and J ends were trimmed by 6 bases and 4 bases, with 7 bases remaining between them. Germline-derived CDR1 and CDR2 are MNHNS and SASEGT. This CDR3 has 12 amino acids. The CDR3 is CASRRGGNTIYF. The CDR3 nucleotides read TGTGCCAGCAGGAGGGGCGGAAACACCATATATTTT.

This clone was counted a single time. This chain uses TRBV7-6 with TRBJ2-2; TRBD1 agrees at 9 bases. The germline V gene has CDR1 SGHVS and CDR2 FNYEAQ. The CDR3 spans 17 residues. Trimming took 1 base from V and 6 from J; bases not matched to a gene: 9. The CDR3 coding sequence is TGTGCCAGCAGCTTAGGACCGGGACAGGGAGTCCCCGGGGAGCTGTTTTTT. The encoded protein is CASSLGPGQGVPGELFF. The full variable domain, rest sourced from reference TRBV7-6 and TRBJ2-2, is GAGVSQSPRYKVTKRGQDVALRCDPISGHVSLYWYRQALGQGPEFLTYFNYEAQQDKSGLPNDRFSAERPEGSISTLTIQRTEQRDSAMYRCASSLGPGQGVPGELFFGEGSRLTVL.

The table lists this clone with a few counts. This chain links TRBV11-3 with TRBJ2-3, with D uncertain. The germline CDR1 and CDR2 sequences are SGHNT and YENEEA. The CDR3 is 14 residues long. The V end was cut by 0 bases, the J end by 2 bases, with 6 bases between. The CDR3 spells CASSLDPTTDTQYF. CDR3 sequence (DNA): TGTGCCAGCAGCTTAGATCCTACCACAGATACGCAGTATTTT.

A single count supports this clone. The CDR3: CASRVHRYTDTQYF. The CDR3 bases are TGTGCCAGCAGGGTACACAGATACACAGATACGCAGTATTTT. This rearrangement joins TRBV6-5 to TRBJ2-3; D is unclear. Trimming cost V 6 bases and J 2 bases, with 12 bases left between them. Germline CDR1 and CDR2: MNHEY and SVGAGI. The CDR3 runs 14 residues.

The rearrangement uses TRBV6-4 and TRBJ2-7; 8 bases map to TRBD1. The CDR3 is 13 amino acids. Germline trimming cut 2 bases from V and 5 bases from J; bases unmatched to any gene: 2. CDR1 is MRHNA and CDR2 is SNTAGT in the germline V gene. CDR3 in amino acids: CASSDTTGDEQYF. CDR3 nucleotides: TGTGCCAGCAGTGACACGACAGGGGACGAGCAGTACTTC.

J is TRBJ1-3 and V is TRBV15; tentative D call: TRBD1 (6 bases). CDR1 LNHNV and CDR2 YYDKDF come from the germline V gene (reference sequence). Trimming shortened V by 0 bases and J by 4 bases, and 13 bases separated the two germline ends. CDR3 length: 16 residues. DNA of the CDR3: TGTGCCACCAGCAGAGAGGGGACACTACAGGGAAACACCATATATTTT. Its translation is CATSREGTLQGNTIYF.

The chain combines TRBV5-1 with TRBJ1-2, with a weak D call TRBD1 (6 bases). Germline V CDR1 and CDR2: SGHRS, YFSETQ. The CDR3 extends over 16 amino acids. Between the trimmed V and J ends, which lost 5 bases and 3 bases, there was a span of 20 bases. CDR3 region: CASRGLGTRRYYGYTF. DNA of the CDR3: TGCGCCAGCAGGGGACTCGGGACACGTAGGTACTATGGCTACACCTTC.

The genes are TRBV15 and TRBJ2-3; perhaps TRBD1 as D (6 bases). Trimming stripped 1 base from V and 8 bases from J, with 10 bases between. This CDR3 region has 13 residues. The germline V gene has CDR1 LNHNV and CDR2 YYDKDF (reference sequence). The CDR3 nucleotides are TGTGCCACCAGCAGAGCCGAGGGGGTTACGCAGTATTTT. This encodes CATSRAEGVTQYF.

This chain links TRBV6-6 with TRBJ2-7; maybe TRBD2 (5 bases). This CDR3 comprises 13 residues. Germline CDR1 is MNHNY and CDR2 is SVGAGI (reference sequence). Between the trimmed V and J ends, which lost 5 bases and 4 bases, there was a span of 12 bases. The CDR3 spells CASSALLAYEQYF. CDR3 nucleotides: TGTGCCAGCAGTGCCCTCCTAGCTTACGAGCAGTACTTC.